This T cell receptor (beta chain) was retrieved from a study of blood T cell repertoires in COVID-19. The CDR3 contains 17 residues. Germline V gene data show CDR1 as SGDLS and CDR2 as YYNGEE. V was pared by 3 bases and J by 0 bases, with 9 bases of the junction left unmatched. Participants reported their clinical history, and cohort assignment relied on those reports. Assay: immunoSEQ multiplex PCR; the TCRdb copy retains only in-frame clones and omits some. The sample contains fewer than 450,000 clones, 88% of which appear only once. The receptor was derived from a woman aged 18-35 years who had recovered from COVID-19. Sequencing was carried out using PBMCs or T cells enriched from blood (not recorded which). The chain uses TRBV9 and TRBJ2-1; 7 bases map to TRBD2. Here the CDR3 reads CASSDSHRDYSYNEQFF. The CDR3 nucleotides are TGTGCCAGCAGCGACTCACACCGGGACTACTCCTACAATGAGCAGTTCTTC.